The 14 T cell receptor beta chains given below trace back to one sample, sequenced in a study of blood T cell repertoires in COVID-19. Using immunoSEQ multiplex PCR, the repertoire was profiled, and TCRdb retains in-frame clones only, with some absent. Of 110,000 or so clones listed, 65% to 80% are singletons. The specimen was peripheral blood. The receptor set was obtained from a man aged 65 to 79 with acute or convalescent COVID-19.

This chain connects TRBV19 to TRBJ1-1; D is unresolved. The ends were cut back, 1 base at V and 5 bases at J, with 11 bases in the middle. The length of the CDR3 is 14 residues. Germline V lookup: CDR1 LNHDA, CDR2 SQIVND (reference sequence). The CDR3 coding sequence is TGTGCCAGTAGTATAGGGTCCCTCAGGACTGAAGCTTTCTTT. Protein: CASSIGSLRTEAFF.

This chain links TRBV15 with TRBJ1-4; the D gene is possibly TRBD1 (5 bases). The ends were cut back, 0 bases at V and 7 bases at J, with 15 bases in the middle. The CDR3 runs 16 residues. Germline loops: CDR1 LNHNV, CDR2 YYDKDF (reference sequence). Here the CDR3 DNA reads TGTGCCACCAGCAGAGATCGTTCGCAGGGTGGTGAAAAACTGTTTTTT. Translated, it gives CATSRDRSQGGEKLFF.

The chain combines TRBV28 with TRBJ1-1; D is possibly TRBD1 (5 bases). The CDR3 is 13 amino acids. The germline CDR1 and CDR2 sequences are MDHEN and SYDVKM. Trimming left V 6 bases short and J 8 bases short, with 16 bases between. The CDR3 region is CASSAPGGYEAFF. The CDR3 bases are TGTGCCAGCAGCGCGCCCGGGGGATACGAAGCTTTCTTT.

The V and J genes are TRBV7-9 and TRBJ2-7, with D tentatively TRBD2 (6 bases). V was shortened by 5 bases and J by 2 bases, with 19 bases between the two germline ends. This CDR3 comprises 16 residues. From germline, CDR1 is SEHNR and CDR2 FQNEAQ (reference sequence). CDR3 amino acids: CASSHVRGIRAYEQYF. CDR3 sequence (DNA): TGTGCCAGCAGCCACGTACGGGGGATTAGGGCCTACGAGCAGTACTTC.

The V call is TRBV19, the J call TRBJ2-7; D possibly corresponds to TRBD1 (7 bases). V was shortened by 0 bases and J by 2 bases, with 14 bases between the two germline ends. Germline V gene lookup returns CDR1 LNHDA and CDR2 SQIVND (reference sequence). This CDR3 contains 16 residues. CDR3 sequence: CASSIDAGQRAYEQYF. In DNA, the CDR3 is TGTGCCAGTAGTATAGATGCGGGACAGAGAGCCTACGAGCAGTACTTC.

This rearrangement joins TRBV6-4 to TRBJ2-3; tentatively, D is TRBD2 (7 bases). There are 16 residues in the CDR3. The V gene's germline CDR1 is MRHNA and CDR2 SNTAGT. The V and J ends lost 4 bases and 8 bases respectively, with 22 bases between them. The CDR3 protein is CASSAGVAGVQGTQYF. For the CDR3, the DNA is TGTGCCAGCAGTGCCGGGGTAGCGGGCGTACAGGGTACGCAGTATTTT.

The chain is built from TRBV6-5 and TRBJ1-3, with no clear D. V was cut by 4 bases and J by 0 bases, with 7 bases left in between. Germline V gene data show CDR1 as MNHEY and CDR2 as SVGAGI. The CDR3 contains 14 residues. In nucleotides, the CDR3 is TGTGCCAGCAGTTTGGCAGACTCTGGAAACACCATATATTTT. This translates into CASSLADSGNTIYF.

The rearrangement joins TRBV19 to TRBJ2-1, with D perhaps matching TRBD2 (7 bases). Per germline, CDR1 LNHDA and CDR2 SQIVND (reference sequence). This CDR3 is built from 15 residues. With 4 bases removed from V and 9 bases from J, the gap between germline ends came to 19 bases. CDR3 residues: CASSTSTAGGPEQFF. The CDR3, as DNA: TGTGCCAGTAGTACTTCGACAGCCGGGGGGCCTGAGCAGTTCTTC.

This clone was observed a few times. The chain has TRBV27 and TRBJ2-1, with D possibly being TRBD1 (6 bases). Germline V CDR1 and CDR2: MNHEY, SMNVEV (reference sequence). Trimming shortened V by 3 bases and J by 2 bases, and 11 bases separated the two germline ends. The CDR3 is made up of 15 amino acids. DNA for the CDR3: TGTGCCAGCAGTTTCCAGGGGACACCCTACAATGAGCAGTTCTTC. This sequence encodes CASSFQGTPYNEQFF.

As DNA, the CDR3 is TGTGCCAGCAACAGGGTCACCTACAATGAGCAGTTCTTC. Its translation: CASNRVTYNEQFF. The V and J genes are TRBV5-5 and TRBJ2-1, with a weak D call TRBD1 (6 bases). The V end lost 6 bases, the J end lost 2 bases, and 9 bases lay between the germline ends. The CDR3 has 13 residues. From germline, CDR1 is SGHKS and CDR2 YYEKEE (reference sequence).

The rearrangement joins TRBV7-3 to TRBJ2-3, with TRBD2 matching 8 bases. Germline lookup yields CDR1 SGHTA and CDR2 FQGTGA. The CDR3 totals 14 residues. The V gene end was trimmed by 5 bases and the J gene end by 9 bases; junction bases not matched to a gene: 10. DNA for the CDR3: TGTGCCAGCAGCCCGGGGGGGCACGGGGGAACGCAGTATTTT. Translation gives CASSPGGHGGTQYF.

The rearrangement uses TRBV7-9 and TRBJ1-2; a possible D gene is TRBD1 (5 bases). The length of the CDR3 is 14 residues. V was shortened by 1 base and J by 3 bases, with 9 bases between the two germline ends. Germline V gene sequence: CDR1 SEHNR, CDR2 FQNEAQ (reference sequence). The CDR3 protein is CASSLETVYYGYTF. The CDR3 DNA follows: TGTGCCAGCAGCTTAGAGACAGTCTACTATGGCTACACCTTC.

This sequence joins TRBV5-1 and TRBJ2-1, with 12 nucleotides matching TRBD2. The CDR3 is 17 amino acids. Germline assignment: CDR1 SGHRS and CDR2 YFSETQ. With 2 bases clipped from V and 0 bases from J, the junction kept 3 bases outside the gene matches. The CDR3 protein is CASSFGLAGSSYNEQFF. The CDR3 region has the DNA TGCGCCAGCAGCTTTGGACTAGCGGGAAGCTCCTACAATGAGCAGTTCTTC.

The chain has TRBV3-1 (or the pseudogene TRBV3-2) and TRBJ2-5; 9 bases agree with TRBD1. CDR1 is LGHDT, CDR2 YNNKEL, per germline (reference sequence). The CDR3 totals 18 residues. V shed 5 bases and J 4 bases; nucleotides not matched to a gene: 17. CDR3: CASSGPGQGPKGGETQYF. CDR3 coding DNA: TGTGCCAGCAGCGGCCCGGGACAGGGACCCAAAGGTGGAGAGACCCAGTACTTC.